The rows below give T cell receptor beta chains drawn from one sample of a study of T cell repertoires in cytomegalovirus infection. The antigens these receptors bind are not known. A single record per CDR3 protein comes from TCRdb applying MiXCR to the reads. Of approximately 470,000 distinct CDR3 sequences in the sample, 42% were seen once. Material: cultured PBMCs, obtained from culture after CMV antigen stimulation. The receptors were sampled from a human donor in good health (CMV status not recorded). Some clones in this sample may be carry-over from other donors' samples. Both conserved end residues are part of each CDR3. A D gene is named only where the DNA matches it firmly. A clone size is listed for some rows: how often the clone was seen (once, few, many), or a class if it is expanded.

>NA|TRBV24-1|NA|TRBJ2-7
TGTGCCACCAGTGATTCAGCGGAGCAGTACTTC
CATSDSAEQYF
>NA|TRBV28|NA|TRBJ2-5
TGTGCCAGCAGTGATCCGGGGGAAGAGACCCAGTACTTC
CASSDPGEETQYF
>NA|TRBV5-1|NA|TRBJ2-2
TGCGCCAGCAGCTTGTCCCCTCAGGGCTCGTACACCGGGGAGCTGTTTTTT
CASSLSPQGSYTGELFF
>TRBD1|TRBV6-6|NA|TRBJ2-7
TGTGCCAGCAGTTACCCGGGACAGGGTGAATACGAGCAGTACTTC
CASSYPGQGEYEQYF
>NA|TRBV14|NA|TRBJ2-3
TGTGCCAGCAGCCAAGTGAGTGGGTCAGCAGATACGCAGTATTTT
CASSQVSGSADTQYF
>TRBD1|TRBV6-1|few|TRBJ1-1
TGTGCCAGCAGTGAACCGGGACAGGGGAACACTGAAGCTTTCTTT
CASSEPGQGNTEAFF
>NA|TRBV18|few|TRBJ2-2
TGTGCCAGCTCGGGGAGGAATATACCCGGGGAGCTGTTTTTT
CASSGRNIPGELFF
>NA|TRBV19|NA|TRBJ1-1
TGTGCCAGTAGGGGACATCTCATGAACACTGAAGCTTTCTTT
CASRGHLMNTEAFF
>NA|TRBV6-5|few|TRBJ1-3
TGTGCCAGCAGTTACTCCGTTTGGGGGACCTCTGGAAACACCATATATTTT
CASSYSVWGTSGNTIYF
>NA|TRBV28|NA|TRBJ1-6
TGTGCCAGCAGTTGGCCCCTCCACTTT
CASSWPLHF
>NA|TRBV7-2|many|TRBJ2-2
TGTGCCAGCAGCTTAGGTGTAATGGTTACCGGGGAGCTGTTTTTT
CASSLGVMVTGELFF
>TRBD2|TRBV7-2|few|TRBJ2-1
TGTGCCAGCAGCTGGAAGACTAGCGGGATTGAGGGTGAGCAGTTCTTC
CASSWKTSGIEGEQFF
>TRBD2|TRBV11-2|few|TRBJ2-1
TGTGCCAGCAGCTCGGTCACGGGGACTAGCTACGACAATGAGCAGTTCTTC
CASSSVTGTSYDNEQFF
>NA|TRBV20-1|NA|TRBJ2-7
TGCAGTGCTAGAGAGTACACTTTGTCATCGTACGAGCAGTACTTC
CSAREYTLSSYEQYF
>NA|TRBV2|few|TRBJ1-5
TGTGCCAGCAGTGCAGGAGGCATTGGTCAGCCCCAGCATTTT
CASSAGGIGQPQHF
>NA|TRBV7-2|NA|TRBJ2-1
TGTGCCAGCAGCTTGTCTAGTATGCATCGCAATGAGCAGTTCTTC
CASSLSSMHRNEQFF
>NA|TRBV19|NA|TRBJ1-3
TGTGCCAGTAGTATCCTCTTCTCTGGAAACACCATATATTTT
CASSILFSGNTIYF
>NA|TRBV10-3|NA|TRBJ2-3
TGTGCCATCAGTGAGCTCGCGTCTAGCACAGATACGCAGTATTTT
CAISELASSTDTQYF
>TRBD1|TRBV6-1|NA|TRBJ1-4
TGTGCCAGCAGCGAGGCTCCCGGGACAGGTTATAATGAAAAACTGTTTTTT
CASSEAPGTGYNEKLFF
>TRBD2|TRBV7-2|many|TRBJ2-2
TGTGCCAGCAGCTTAGGCCTAGCGGCGAACACCGGGGAGCTGTTTTTT
CASSLGLAANTGELFF
>NA|TRBV7-2|few|TRBJ1-3
TGTGCCAGCAGCTTAGCGCATCGCGGGGGATTTGGAAACACCATATATTTT
CASSLAHRGGFGNTIYF
>NA|TRBV12-3/TRBV12-4|few|TRBJ2-5
TGTGCCAGCAGGCCCGGACTTCTAGAGACCCAGTACTTC
CASRPGLLETQYF
>TRBD2|TRBV7-9|once|TRBJ2-3
TGTGCCAGCAGCTCAAAACTAGCGGGGGGGGCAGATACGCAGTATTTT
CASSSKLAGGADTQYF
>TRBD1|TRBV6-1|few|TRBJ2-1
TGTGCCAGCAAAACAGGGGGCCCGACTTTCAATGAGCAGTTCTTC
CASKTGGPTFNEQFF
>NA|TRBV7-8|many|TRBJ2-6
TGTGCCAGCAGCTTAGGCCCTCCAACAGGGATTACCAGCTCTGGGGCCAACGTCCTGACTTTC
CASSLGPPTGITSSGANVLTF
>NA|TRBV7-2|NA|TRBJ2-1
TGTGCCAGCAGCGCAGAACTGAACAATGAGCAGTTCTTC
CASSAELNNEQFF
>NA|TRBV7-2|many|TRBJ2-7
TGTGCCAGCAGCGCCCGACAGTCTTCCTACGAGCAGTACTTC
CASSARQSSYEQYF
>NA|TRBV6-8|NA|TRBJ1-2
TGTGCCAGCAGTTACTCTGGGACTAACTATGGCTACACCTTC
CASSYSGTNYGYTF
>NA|TRBV5-4|NA|TRBJ1-2
TGTGCCAGCAGCCAGGAGACCCGGAGGTATGGCTACACCTTC
CASSQETRRYGYTF
>TRBD1|TRBV25-1|NA|TRBJ1-2
TGTGCCAGCAGTTATGGGACAGGGCTCACCTTC
CASSYGTGLTF
>NA|TRBV7-8|NA|TRBJ2-7
TGTGCCAGCAGTACACTTAGCGAGCAGTACTTC
CASSTLSEQYF
>NA|TRBV7-2|NA|TRBJ2-7
TGTGCCAGCAGCTTCCGGGACGGACCCTACGAGCAGTACTTC
CASSFRDGPYEQYF
>NA|TRBV7-9|NA|TRBJ1-6
TGTGCCAGCAGCGAACTAGGGAACTCCTATAATTCACCCCTCCACTTT
CASSELGNSYNSPLHF
>NA|TRBV7-2|few|TRBJ2-1
TGTGCCAGCAGCACTCGGACAGCTAGGGATGAGCAGTTCTTC
CASSTRTARDEQFF
>NA|TRBV5-6|few|TRBJ2-4
TGTGCCAGCAGCGACAACCGGGGATGGTCCTCGTACTTC
CASSDNRGWSSYF
>TRBD2|TRBV7-2|few|TRBJ2-1
TGTGCCAGCAGCTCCCCGGGACTAGCGGGCCCCAATGAGCAGTTCTTC
CASSSPGLAGPNEQFF
>NA|TRBV12-3/TRBV12-4|few|TRBJ1-5
TGTGCCAGCAGAGGACAGCAAAATCAGCCCCAGCATTTT
CASRGQQNQPQHF
>NA|TRBV12-3/TRBV12-4|NA|TRBJ1-2
TGTGCCAGCACTTCTACAGGGTATCATGGCTACACCTTC
CASTSTGYHGYTF
>TRBD1|TRBV20-1|NA|TRBJ1-1
TGCAGTGCTAGAAAAGGGGGCTCGGACACTGAAGCTTTCTTT
CSARKGGSDTEAFF
>NA|TRBV10-3|NA|TRBJ2-1
TGTGCCATCAGTGAGATAAGGGACAATGAGCAGTTCTTC
CAISEIRDNEQFF
>TRBD1|TRBV7-8|few|TRBJ1-1
TGTGCCAGCAGCTTTGACAGGGCGAACACTGAAGCTTTCTTT
CASSFDRANTEAFF
>NA|TRBV11-2|few|TRBJ2-1
TGTGCCAGCAGCACCAGTCCGTCCTCCTACAATGAGCAGTTCTTC
CASSTSPSSYNEQFF
>NA|TRBV11-2|NA|TRBJ2-7
TGTGCCAGCAGCCCACCACCGGGCGGAAAACCCTACGAGCAGTACTTC
CASSPPPGGKPYEQYF
>TRBD1|TRBV6-5|NA|TRBJ2-7
TGTGCCAGCAGTTACTCCCGGGACAGGAACTACGAGCAGTACTTC
CASSYSRDRNYEQYF
>NA|TRBV18|few|TRBJ2-1
TGTGCCAGCTCACCTCAGCGAAGCTCCTACAATGAGCAGTTCTTC
CASSPQRSSYNEQFF
>NA|TRBV7-2|NA|TRBJ2-1
TGTGCCAGCAGCTTATACAGGGTAAAGGATGAGCAGTTCTTC
CASSLYRVKDEQFF
>TRBD1|TRBV12-3/TRBV12-4|NA|TRBJ2-3
TGTGCCAGCAGTACCACAGGGGGTGGGACAGATACGCAGTATTTT
CASSTTGGGTDTQYF
>NA|TRBV19|NA|TRBJ1-5
TGTGCCAGTAGCCTCAGTGAGAAGAGCAATCAGCCCCAGCATTTT
CASSLSEKSNQPQHF
>NA|TRBV4-2|NA|TRBJ1-4
TGTGCCAGCAGCCAACTGAGCGAGAAACTGTTTTTT
CASSQLSEKLFF
>TRBD2|TRBV7-2|few|TRBJ2-1
TGTGCCAGCAGCTTGGGGACTAGCGTTACCTACAATGAGCAGTTCTTC
CASSLGTSVTYNEQFF
>TRBD2|TRBV7-2|NA|TRBJ2-7
TGTGCCAGCAGCTTAAGCTGGGGGGGGGTCTACGAGCAGTACTTC
CASSLSWGGVYEQYF
>NA|TRBV7-2|NA|TRBJ2-1
TGTGCCAGCAGCTTAACTCCCTTGGGGGGCCAAAGTGAGCAGTTCTTC
CASSLTPLGGQSEQFF
>NA|TRBV11-2|NA|TRBJ1-1
TGTGCCAGCAGCCTTTACCCCGGTCCGAACACTGAAGCTTTCTTT
CASSLYPGPNTEAFF
>TRBD2|TRBV6-2/TRBV6-3|once|TRBJ2-2
TGTGCCAGCAGTTACTTCGTCTTCGGGCTAGCGGGGGAACCGAACACCGGGGAGCTGTTTTTT
CASSYFVFGLAGEPNTGELFF
>TRBD1|TRBV19|NA|TRBJ2-1
TGTGCCAGTAGACAGGGGTTGAATGAGCAGTTCTTC
CASRQGLNEQFF